The T cell receptor beta chain under discussion was sequenced for a study of blood T cell repertoires in COVID-19. Original analysis: Estimation of nucleated cell counts was performed using reference gene primer amplification. The protocol was immunoSEQ multiplex PCR, while the TCRdb copy is restricted to in-frame clones and leaves out a portion. V and J calls and clone size are as listed in that table; D and trimming were resolved from the DNA. The sample consists of fewer than 450,000 clones, 87% of them appearing once. The ends lost 5 bases at V and 10 bases at J; junction bases unmatched: 3. The CDR3 runs to 12 residues. Germline lookup yields CDR1 KGHSH and CDR2 LQKENI. Regarding this clone: The sample has other DNA sequences that encode this CDR3 too.

It was during active infection that Seattle patients were enrolled and then longitudinally followed. Material: peripheral blood. The chain carries TRBV18 and TRBJ2-1; 9 bases map to TRBD2. The receptor was derived from a woman aged 45-65 years with COVID-19, enrolled during active disease. The CDR3 loop reads CASSSTSGEQFF. CDR3 DNA: TGTGCCAGCTCAAGCACTAGCGGGGAGCAGTTCTTC.